These T cell receptor beta chains were read from a single sample in a study of T cells in Graves' hyperthyroidism and ophthalmopathy. Via MiXCR, TCRdb re-called the multiplex PCR reads, giving one row per CDR3 protein. The table shows some 720,000 distinct CDR3 sequences, with about 17% occurring only once. The sample taken for sequencing was blood. The receptors originated from a man aged 18 to 30 with Graves' hyperthyroidism. CDR3s include the opening cysteine and the closing phenylalanine or tryptophan.

len: 17; v_gene: TRBV2; CDR3aa: CASTLLGGREATDTQYF
len: 15; v_gene: TRBV6-2/TRBV6-3; CDR3aa: CASSYGTSGYYEQYF
len: 17; v_gene: TRBV11-2; CDR3aa: CASSTEGLAGVPNEQFF
len: 13; v_gene: TRBV30; CDR3aa: CAWSLRANEKLFF
len: 12; v_gene: TRBV7-3; CDR3aa: CASSQVLGTQYF
len: 12; v_gene: TRBV28; CDR3aa: CASSHAPYEQYF
len: 13; v_gene: TRBV29-1; CDR3aa: CSVANRGMNEQYF
len: 19; v_gene: TRBV12-3/TRBV12-4; CDR3aa: CASSLIRYQGRKRTDTQYF
len: 14; v_gene: TRBV28; CDR3aa: CASSPSTSPGELFF
len: 16; v_gene: TRBV5-1; CDR3aa: CASSFLGTGGHNEQFF
len: 13; v_gene: TRBV7-2; CDR3aa: CASSSRARNEQFF
len: 13; v_gene: TRBV2; CDR3aa: CASSTDSPGEQFF
len: 15; v_gene: TRBV28; CDR3aa: CASTPRASGEDTQYF
len: 16; v_gene: TRBV24-1; CDR3aa: CATSESGTGDTDTQYF
len: 15; v_gene: TRBV11-2; CDR3aa: CASSLAPSGTGELFF
len: 13; v_gene: TRBV6-2/TRBV6-3; CDR3aa: CASSPHSNYGYTF
len: 17; v_gene: TRBV5-1; CDR3aa: CASSKDQGGSAKNIQYF
len: 15; v_gene: TRBV7-8; CDR3aa: CASSLDRAGAYEQYF
len: 13; v_gene: TRBV25-1; CDR3aa: CASSPPHYNEQFF